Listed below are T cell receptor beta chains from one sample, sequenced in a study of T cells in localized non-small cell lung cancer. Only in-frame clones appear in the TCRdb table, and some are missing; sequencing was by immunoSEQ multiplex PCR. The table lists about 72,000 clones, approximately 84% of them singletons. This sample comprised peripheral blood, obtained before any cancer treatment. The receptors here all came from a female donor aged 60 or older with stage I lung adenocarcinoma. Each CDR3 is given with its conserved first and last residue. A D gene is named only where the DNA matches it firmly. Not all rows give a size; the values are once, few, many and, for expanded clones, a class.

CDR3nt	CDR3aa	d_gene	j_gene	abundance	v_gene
TGTGCCAGCAGCTTGAGTCCCGACAATGAGCAGTTCTTC	CASSLSPDNEQFF	-	TRBJ2-1	-	TRBV5-5
TGTGCCAGCAGCTTTGGGGCAAGTGGCTCCTACGAGCAGTACTTC	CASSFGASGSYEQYF	-	TRBJ2-7	-	TRBV11-2
TGCGCCAGCAGCCCGGACAGCTATGGCTACACCTTC	CASSPDSYGYTF	-	TRBJ1-2	-	TRBV4-1
TGTGCCAGCAGTCCGGACAGGGCATCAGATACGCAGTATTTT	CASSPDRASDTQYF	TRBD1	TRBJ2-3	-	TRBV6-4
TGTGCCAGCAGCGCCGAACGGGACAGCCTAGCCAAAAACATTCAGTACTTC	CASSAERDSLAKNIQYF	TRBD1	TRBJ2-4	-	TRBV11-2
TGTGCCAGCCGTAGCGCGCGCGGGTGGGAGCAGTACTTC	CASRSARGWEQYF	-	TRBJ2-7	once	TRBV6-1
TGTGCCAGCAGCCCTGACAGGAACTATGGCTACACCTTC	CASSPDRNYGYTF	-	TRBJ1-2	once	TRBV5-5
TGTGCCAGCAGTGAACAAGGACAGGGGAATGGCTACACCTTC	CASSEQGQGNGYTF	TRBD1	TRBJ1-2	-	TRBV6-1
TGCAGTGCTGAGGGACAGGGGGCTCATACCTTC	CSAEGQGAHTF	TRBD1	TRBJ1-2	few	TRBV20-1
TGTGCCAGCAGCTCGACAGGGTACGAGAAGCAGTACTTC	CASSSTGYEKQYF	TRBD1	TRBJ2-7	-	TRBV5-8
TGTGCCAGCAGCGAAAGCTGGACAGGGATTTACGAGCAGTACTTC	CASSESWTGIYEQYF	TRBD1	TRBJ2-7	-	TRBV2
TGTGCCAGCAGTTACGGATCAGAGAACACCGGGGAGCTGTTTTTT	CASSYGSENTGELFF	-	TRBJ2-2	once	TRBV6-5
TGTGCCAGCAGCTTATTAGGACCCGGGGAGCTGTTTTTT	CASSLLGPGELFF	-	TRBJ2-2	-	TRBV7-6
TGTGCCAGCAGTATAGCTGCATTGGGGAACACTGAAGCTTTCTTT	CASSIAALGNTEAFF	-	TRBJ1-1	-	TRBV7-2
TGTGCCAGCAGTGGACTTACTCAGTTCTTC	CASSGLTQFF	-	TRBJ2-1	-	TRBV25-1
TGTGCCAGCAGCGTCCTAGCGGGGGCCGACAATGAGCAGTTCTTC	CASSVLAGADNEQFF	TRBD2	TRBJ2-1	-	TRBV9
TGTGCCAGCACCTCGGGGGCTAATGAAAAACTGTTTTTT	CASTSGANEKLFF	-	TRBJ1-4	-	TRBV28
TGTGCCACCAGCAGAGATCGGTGGAGCGGGGAGGGCACAGATACGCAGTATTTT	CATSRDRWSGEGTDTQYF	TRBD2	TRBJ2-3	-	TRBV15
TGTGCCAGCAGCGGCTGGTTGTCCAGCACAGATACGCAGTATTTT	CASSGWLSSTDTQYF	-	TRBJ2-3	-	TRBV9
TGTGTTGGTGGGGGCACCGGGGAGCTGTTTTTT	CVGGGTGELFF	-	TRBJ2-2	-	TRBV6-1
TGTGCCAGCAGCCAAGACGTCGGGGTCTACTCTGGAAACACCATATATTTT	CASSQDVGVYSGNTIYF	-	TRBJ1-3	once	TRBV14
TGCGCCAGCAGCCTGCCCTCCGACACAGATACGCAGTATTTT	CASSLPSDTDTQYF	-	TRBJ2-3	once	TRBV5-1
TGTGCCAGCTCCAAAACAGGGCTGAACACTGAAGCTTTCTTT	CASSKTGLNTEAFF	-	TRBJ1-1	once	TRBV18
TGTGCCAGCAGCAAGGACAGGGGAGACAGCAATCAGCCCCAGCATTTT	CASSKDRGDSNQPQHF	TRBD1	TRBJ1-5	-	TRBV27
TGTGCCAGCAGCTTGGGGCAGCCCCAGCATTTT	CASSLGQPQHF	-	TRBJ1-5	-	TRBV2
TGTGCCAGCAGCTTAGAGTTAGCGGGAGAGACAGATACGCAGTATTTT	CASSLELAGETDTQYF	TRBD2	TRBJ2-3	-	TRBV7-6
TGCGCCAGCAGCTTGAAAGGCTCCCTAAATGAAAAACTGTTTTTT	CASSLKGSLNEKLFF	-	TRBJ1-4	-	TRBV5-1
TGCGCCAGCAGCGTCGGACTAGCGGGCTTCACCGGGGAGCTGTTTTTT	CASSVGLAGFTGELFF	TRBD2	TRBJ2-2	few	TRBV5-1
TGTGCCAGCAGCCCGGATCGGTCTAGCTCTCGGTACAATGAGCAGTTCTTC	CASSPDRSSSRYNEQFF	-	TRBJ2-1	-	TRBV7-9
TGTGCCAGCAGCTTAACTATACAGGCGGTCTATGGCTACACCTTC	CASSLTIQAVYGYTF	-	TRBJ1-2	-	TRBV7-2
TGTGCCAGTACCCAGGACAGGGGTAGGACTGAAGCTTTCTTT	CASTQDRGRTEAFF	TRBD1	TRBJ1-1	-	TRBV19
TGTGCCAGCACTGTAGACAGCAACACTGAAGCTTTCTTT	CASTVDSNTEAFF	-	TRBJ1-1	-	TRBV2
TGTGCCAGTCGACAGGGGAATGAAGTGGGGCAGTACTTC	CASRQGNEVGQYF	TRBD1	TRBJ2-7	-	TRBV13
TGTGCCAGTAGTAAAACGGGCCTCGGGCAGCCCCAGCATTTT	CASSKTGLGQPQHF	-	TRBJ1-5	once	TRBV19
TGCGCCAGCAGTGGCGGGCAGGGGGCTTACACAGATACGCAGTATTTT	CASSGGQGAYTDTQYF	TRBD1	TRBJ2-3	-	TRBV5-1
TGCGCCAGCAGGCCCCTGACTAGCGGGAGAGGTAATGAGCAGTTCTTC	CASRPLTSGRGNEQFF	TRBD2	TRBJ2-1	-	TRBV5-1
TGCGCCAGCAGTGACTTACGGGGGAATCAGCCCCAGCATTTT	CASSDLRGNQPQHF	-	TRBJ1-5	once	TRBV10-1
TGTGCCAGTAGTTCGACAGGGGATGATGGAGACACCATATATTTT	CASSSTGDDGDTIYF	TRBD1	TRBJ1-3	once	TRBV19
TGTGCCAGCAGCTTCACGTCTGAAGAGACCCAGTACTTC	CASSFTSEETQYF	-	TRBJ2-5	-	TRBV5-4
TGTGCCAGCAGCCTGCCTCGGGGGTACAATGAGCAGTTCTTC	CASSLPRGYNEQFF	-	TRBJ2-1	-	TRBV7-6
TGTGCCAGCAGCCGACAGCGGGGGAGCTTCAATGAGCAGTTCTTC	CASSRQRGSFNEQFF	TRBD2	TRBJ2-1	-	TRBV7-2